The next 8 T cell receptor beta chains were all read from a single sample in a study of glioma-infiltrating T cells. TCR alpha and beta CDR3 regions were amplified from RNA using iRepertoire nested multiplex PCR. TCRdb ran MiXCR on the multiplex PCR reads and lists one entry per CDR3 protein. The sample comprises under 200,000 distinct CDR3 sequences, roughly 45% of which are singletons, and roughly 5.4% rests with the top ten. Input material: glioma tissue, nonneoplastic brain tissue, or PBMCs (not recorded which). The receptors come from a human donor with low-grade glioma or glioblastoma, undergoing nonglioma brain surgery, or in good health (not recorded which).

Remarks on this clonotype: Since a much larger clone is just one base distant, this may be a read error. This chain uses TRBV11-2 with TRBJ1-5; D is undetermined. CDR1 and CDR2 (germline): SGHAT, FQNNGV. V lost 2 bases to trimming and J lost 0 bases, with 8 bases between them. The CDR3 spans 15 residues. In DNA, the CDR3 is TGTGCCAGCAGCTTATCAGTTTATAGCAATCAGCCCCAGCATTTT. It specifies CASSLSVYSNQPQHF.

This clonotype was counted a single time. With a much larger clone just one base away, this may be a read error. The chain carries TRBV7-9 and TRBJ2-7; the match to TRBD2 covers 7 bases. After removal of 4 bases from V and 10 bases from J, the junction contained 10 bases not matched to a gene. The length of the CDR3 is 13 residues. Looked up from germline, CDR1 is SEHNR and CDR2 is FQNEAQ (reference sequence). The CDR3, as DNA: TGTGCCAGCAGCTCGGGACTACACTTCGACCAGTACTTC. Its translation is CASSSGLHFDQYF.

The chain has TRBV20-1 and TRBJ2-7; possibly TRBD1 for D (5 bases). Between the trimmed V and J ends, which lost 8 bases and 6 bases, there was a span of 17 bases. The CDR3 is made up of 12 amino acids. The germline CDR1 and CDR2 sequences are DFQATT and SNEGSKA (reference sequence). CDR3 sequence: CSPGGAWREQYF. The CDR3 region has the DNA TGCAGTCCCGGTGGGGCTTGGCGCGAGCAGTACTTC.

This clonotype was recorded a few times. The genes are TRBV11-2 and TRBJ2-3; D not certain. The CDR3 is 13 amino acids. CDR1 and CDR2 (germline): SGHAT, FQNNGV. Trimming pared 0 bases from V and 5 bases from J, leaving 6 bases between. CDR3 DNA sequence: TGTGCCAGCAGCTTAGATCGTAAAGATACGCAGTATTTT. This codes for CASSLDRKDTQYF.

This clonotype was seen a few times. CDR3 sequence (DNA): TGTGCCAGCAGTTTCGTTGCCCAAGAGACCCAGTACTTC. Protein sequence: CASSFVAQETQYF. This sequence joins TRBV12-3 or TRBV12-4 and TRBJ2-5; no definite D call. The V and J ends lost 3 bases and 1 base respectively, with 6 bases between them. The CDR3 consists of 13 residues.

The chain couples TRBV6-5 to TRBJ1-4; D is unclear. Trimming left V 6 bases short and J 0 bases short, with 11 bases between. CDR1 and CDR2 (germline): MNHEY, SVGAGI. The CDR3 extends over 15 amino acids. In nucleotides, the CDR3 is TGTGCCAGCAGCCCCGTCCGTGCAACTAATGAAAAACTGTTTTTT. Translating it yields CASSPVRATNEKLFF.

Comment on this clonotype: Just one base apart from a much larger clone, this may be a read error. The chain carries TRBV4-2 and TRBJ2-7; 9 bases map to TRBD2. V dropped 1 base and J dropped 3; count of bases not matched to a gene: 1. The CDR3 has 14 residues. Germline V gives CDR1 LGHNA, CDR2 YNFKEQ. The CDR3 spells CASSQGTSVYEQYF. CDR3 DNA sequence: TGTGCCAGCAGCCAAGGGACTAGCGTCTACGAGCAGTACTTC.

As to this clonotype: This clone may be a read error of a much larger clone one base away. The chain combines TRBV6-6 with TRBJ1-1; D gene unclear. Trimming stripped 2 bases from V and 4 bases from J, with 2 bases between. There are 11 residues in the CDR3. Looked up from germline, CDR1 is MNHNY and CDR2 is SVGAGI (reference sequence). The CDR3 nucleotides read TGTGCCAGCAGTTACATCACTGAAGCTTTCTTT. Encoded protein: CASSYITEAFF.